This record covers a single TCR beta chain. The data belong to a study of T cells expressing NK-cell markers. TCRdb reanalyzed the 5' RACE reads, giving one entry per CDR3 protein sequence and no DNA. The sample's table shows a few hundred thousand distinct CDR3 sequences. The CDR3 contains 14 residues. CDR1 is SGHNT, CDR2 YYREEE, per germline (reference sequence). V is TRBV5-4 and J is TRBJ2-6. The source of this sequence is a woman in her fifties or sixties in good health. The sample consisted of blood T cells: a sorted CD56 or NKG2C T cell subset, CD4+ or CD8+ T cells, or bulk PBMC T cells (not recorded which). CDR3 sequence reads: CASSTYSGANVLTF.